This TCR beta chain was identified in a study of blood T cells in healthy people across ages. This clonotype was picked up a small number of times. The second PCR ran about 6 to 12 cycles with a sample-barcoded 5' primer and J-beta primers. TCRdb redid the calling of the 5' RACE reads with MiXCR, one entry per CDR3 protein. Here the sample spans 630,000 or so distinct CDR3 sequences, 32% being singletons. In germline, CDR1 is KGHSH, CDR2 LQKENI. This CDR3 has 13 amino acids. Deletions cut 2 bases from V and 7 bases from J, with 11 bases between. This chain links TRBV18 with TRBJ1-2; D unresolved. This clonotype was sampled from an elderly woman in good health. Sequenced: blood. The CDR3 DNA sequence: TGTGCCAGCTCACCAGGGGATCTATCTGGCTACACCTTC. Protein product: CASSPGDLSGYTF.